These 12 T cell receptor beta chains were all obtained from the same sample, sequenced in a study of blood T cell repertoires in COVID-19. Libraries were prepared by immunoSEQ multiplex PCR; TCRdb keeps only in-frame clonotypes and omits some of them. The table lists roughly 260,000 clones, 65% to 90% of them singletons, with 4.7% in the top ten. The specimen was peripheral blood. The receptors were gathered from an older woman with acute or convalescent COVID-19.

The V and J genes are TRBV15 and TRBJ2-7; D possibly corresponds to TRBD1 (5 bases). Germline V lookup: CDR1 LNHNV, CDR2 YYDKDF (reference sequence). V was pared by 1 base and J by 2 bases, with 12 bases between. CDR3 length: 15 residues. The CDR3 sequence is CATSRGVTVTYEQYF. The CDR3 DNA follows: TGTGCCACCAGCAGAGGAGTGACAGTGACCTACGAGCAGTACTTC.

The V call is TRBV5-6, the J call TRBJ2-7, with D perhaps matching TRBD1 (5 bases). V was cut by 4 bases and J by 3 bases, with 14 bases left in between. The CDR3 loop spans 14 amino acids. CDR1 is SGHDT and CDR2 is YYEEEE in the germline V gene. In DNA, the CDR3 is TGTGCCAGCAGCCCCCAGGGCGGATACTACGAGCAGTACTTC. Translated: CASSPQGGYYEQYF.

CDR3 in amino acids: CASSPRGTSLDTQYF. CDR3 DNA: TGTGCCAGCAGCCCGCGTGGGACTAGCCTGGATACGCAGTATTTT. The chain joins TRBV3-1 (or the pseudogene TRBV3-2) to TRBJ2-3, with TRBD2 matching over 9 bases. The CDR3 is 15 residues long. Germline V gene data show CDR1 as LGHDT and CDR2 as YNNKEL (reference sequence). Trimming took 4 bases from V and 6 from J; bases not matched to a gene: 8.

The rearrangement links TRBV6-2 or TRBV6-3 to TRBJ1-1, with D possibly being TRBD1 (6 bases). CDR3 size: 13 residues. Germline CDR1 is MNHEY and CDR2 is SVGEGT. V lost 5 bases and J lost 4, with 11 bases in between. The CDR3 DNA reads TGTGCCAGCAGTGGGACAAGGGCCACTGAAGCTTTCTTT. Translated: CASSGTRATEAFF.

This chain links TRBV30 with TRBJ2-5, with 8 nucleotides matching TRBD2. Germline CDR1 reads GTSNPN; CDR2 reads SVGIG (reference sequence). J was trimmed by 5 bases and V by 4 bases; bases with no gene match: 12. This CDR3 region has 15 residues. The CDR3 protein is CAWTGLGGASETQYF. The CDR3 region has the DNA TGTGCCTGGACGGGCCTCGGGGGGGCTAGTGAGACCCAGTACTTC.

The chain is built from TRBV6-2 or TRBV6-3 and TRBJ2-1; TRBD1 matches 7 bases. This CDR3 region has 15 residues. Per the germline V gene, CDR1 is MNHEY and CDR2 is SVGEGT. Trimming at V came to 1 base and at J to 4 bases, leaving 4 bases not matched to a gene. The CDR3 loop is CASSYLDRRYNEQFF. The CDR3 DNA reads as TGTGCCAGCAGTTACTTGGACAGGAGATACAATGAGCAGTTCTTC.

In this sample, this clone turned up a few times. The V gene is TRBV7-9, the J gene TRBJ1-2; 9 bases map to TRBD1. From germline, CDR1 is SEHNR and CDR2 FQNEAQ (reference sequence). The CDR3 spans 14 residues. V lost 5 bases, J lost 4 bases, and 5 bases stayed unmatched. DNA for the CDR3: TGTGCCAGCAGCCCTACAGGGGGCCCCTATGGCTACACCTTC. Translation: CASSPTGGPYGYTF.

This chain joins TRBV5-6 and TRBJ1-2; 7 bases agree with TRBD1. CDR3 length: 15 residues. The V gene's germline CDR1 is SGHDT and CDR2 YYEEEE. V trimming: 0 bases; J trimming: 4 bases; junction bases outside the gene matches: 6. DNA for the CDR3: TGTGCCAGCAGCTTGGGACAGGGATTAGGCTATGGCTACACCTTC. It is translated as CASSLGQGLGYGYTF.

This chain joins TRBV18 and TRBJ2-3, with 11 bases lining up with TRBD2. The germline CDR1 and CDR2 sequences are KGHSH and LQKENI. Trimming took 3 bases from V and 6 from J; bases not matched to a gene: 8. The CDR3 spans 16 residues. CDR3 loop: CASSPGTSGALDTQYF. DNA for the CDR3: TGTGCCAGCTCACCGGGGACTAGCGGCGCACTTGATACGCAGTATTTT.

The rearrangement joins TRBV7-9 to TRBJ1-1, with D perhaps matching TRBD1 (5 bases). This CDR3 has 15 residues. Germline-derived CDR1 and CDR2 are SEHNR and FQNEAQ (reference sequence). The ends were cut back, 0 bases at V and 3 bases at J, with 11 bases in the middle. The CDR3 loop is CASSLASPGDTEAFF. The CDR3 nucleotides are TGTGCCAGCAGCTTAGCGAGTCCGGGGGACACTGAAGCTTTCTTT.

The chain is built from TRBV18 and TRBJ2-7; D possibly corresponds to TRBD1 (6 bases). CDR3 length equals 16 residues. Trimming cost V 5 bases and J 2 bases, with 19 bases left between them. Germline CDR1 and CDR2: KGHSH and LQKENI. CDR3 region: CASSTITGTTTYEQYF. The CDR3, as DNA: TGTGCCAGCTCAACCATAACAGGGACGACCACCTACGAGCAGTACTTC.

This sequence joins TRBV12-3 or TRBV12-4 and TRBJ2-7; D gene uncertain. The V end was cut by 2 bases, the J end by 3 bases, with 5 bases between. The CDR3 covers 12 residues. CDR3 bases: TGTGCCAGCAGTTTATCCGTCTACGAGCAGTACTTC. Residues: CASSLSVYEQYF.